What follows is one TCR beta chain and its context. Its specificity is not known. Using about 190 ng DNA, about 30,000 T cell genomes, the sorted-subset replicate PCRs were run. Some clones are missing from TCRdb's copy, which holds only in-frame ones; the method was immunoSEQ multiplex PCR. The data contain about 2,100,000 clones, about 92% of them seen just once; the ten biggest clones take up 1.7%. Naive CD8 populations comprised CD45RO-negative cells positively selected for CCR7, excluding terminally differentiated effector memory CD45RA+ cells. These data belong to a study of shared clonotypes between healthy human individuals. Study-wide results and caveats: Four donors had around 5.2% of their naive CD4 clonotypes in common.

CDR1 SGDLS and CDR2 YYNGEE come from the germline V gene. V was clipped by 4 bases and J by 1 base, with 12 bases between them. This CDR3 is 15 amino acids long. This sequence was found in a man aged 18-30 years in good health. Some clones in this sample may be carry-over from other donors' samples. The sequenced sample was naive CD8+ T cells from PBMCs. This chain joins TRBV9 and TRBJ1-3; D may be TRBD1 (5 bases). The CDR3 DNA follows: TGTGCCAGCAGCTCCGCGGGGGTATCTGGAAACACCATATATTTT. Protein sequence: CASSSAGVSGNTIYF.